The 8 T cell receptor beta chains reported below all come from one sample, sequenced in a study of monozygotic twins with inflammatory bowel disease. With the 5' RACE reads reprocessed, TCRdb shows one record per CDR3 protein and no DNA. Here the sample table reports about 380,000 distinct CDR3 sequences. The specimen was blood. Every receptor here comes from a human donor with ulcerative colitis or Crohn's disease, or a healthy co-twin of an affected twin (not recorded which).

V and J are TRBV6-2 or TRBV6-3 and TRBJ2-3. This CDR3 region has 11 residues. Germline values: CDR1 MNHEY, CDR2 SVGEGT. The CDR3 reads CASSQWDTQYF.

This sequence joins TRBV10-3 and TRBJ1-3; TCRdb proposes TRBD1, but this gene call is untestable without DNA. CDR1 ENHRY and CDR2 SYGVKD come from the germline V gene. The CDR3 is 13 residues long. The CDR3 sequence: CAMATVSGNTIYF.

The CDR3 here is CSARRRNRGATSNSGNTIYF. The V gene is TRBV20-1, the J gene TRBJ1-3; TCRdb designates TRBD1, a call that cannot be tested without DNA. CDR1 is DFQATT, CDR2 SNEGSKA, per germline (reference sequence). CDR3 length: 20 amino acids.

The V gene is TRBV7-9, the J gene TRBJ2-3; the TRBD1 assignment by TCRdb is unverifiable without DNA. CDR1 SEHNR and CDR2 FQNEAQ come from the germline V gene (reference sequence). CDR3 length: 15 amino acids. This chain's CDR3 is CASSLGGYSTDTQYF.

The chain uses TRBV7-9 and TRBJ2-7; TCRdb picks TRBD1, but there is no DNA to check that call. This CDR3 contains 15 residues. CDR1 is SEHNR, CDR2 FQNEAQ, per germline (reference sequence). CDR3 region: CASSWTESNSYEQYF.

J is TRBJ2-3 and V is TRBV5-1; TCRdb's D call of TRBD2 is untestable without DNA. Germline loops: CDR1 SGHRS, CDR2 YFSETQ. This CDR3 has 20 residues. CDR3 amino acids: CASSFGLAGGYRLSTDTQYF.

CDR3 sequence: CASSPTGQGAYGYTF. This chain connects TRBV7-2 to TRBJ1-2; TCRdb's D gene call, TRBD1, goes unchecked for lack of DNA. The CDR3 loop spans 15 amino acids. Per germline, CDR1 SGHTA and CDR2 FQGNSA.

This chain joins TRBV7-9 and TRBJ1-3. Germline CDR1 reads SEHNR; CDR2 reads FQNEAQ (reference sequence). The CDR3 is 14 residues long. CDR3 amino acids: CASSSPYSGNTIYF.